This T cell receptor (beta chain) was found in a study of CD8 T cells in Susac syndrome. Random hexamers were used to reverse transcribe the RNA input (about 0.5 to 1 ug). Amplification of the TCR beta CDR3 was carried out by immunoSEQ multiplex PCR, which spanned a total of 54 Vbeta and 13 Jbeta segments. TCRdb reprocessed the immunoSEQ multiplex PCR reads via MiXCR and lists one record per CDR3 protein. The sample lists approximately 200,000 distinct CDR3 sequences; 85% to 95% were seen once. Looked up from germline, CDR1 is MGHRA and CDR2 is YSYEKL. There are 14 residues in the CDR3. The V gene lost 0 bases and the J gene lost 2 bases, with 7 bases spanning the gap.

The chain has TRBV4-1 and TRBJ2-5, with D uncertain. The sample was CD4+ T cells from PBMCs. The sequence was collected from a human donor with multiple sclerosis. This CDR3 reads CASSQDSKQETQYF. Here the CDR3 DNA reads TGCGCCAGCAGCCAAGACTCCAAACAAGAGACCCAGTACTTC.